One sample yielded the 32 T cell receptor beta chains listed below, sequenced in a study of T cells after yellow fever vaccination. Via MiXCR, TCRdb re-called the 5' RACE reads, giving one row per CDR3 protein. The repertoire holds 95,000 to 100,000 distinct CDR3 sequences, with 5.8% as singletons. The material was CD8+ T cells sorted from PBMCs, obtained 10 days after the yellow fever booster vaccination. These receptor sequences come from a young man who received the YFV17D yellow fever vaccine.

The chain is built from TRBV10-3 and TRBJ2-7, with unresolved D. V dropped 11 bases and J dropped 0 bases, with 17 bases sitting between them. Per the germline V gene, CDR1 is ENHRY and CDR2 is SYGVKD. The CDR3 runs to 14 residues. The CDR3: CAARAMGGSYEQYF. CDR3 sequence (DNA): TGTGCCGCCCGGGCGATGGGTGGCTCCTACGAGCAGTACTTC.

The CDR3 region has the DNA TGTGCCAGCAGTCGTTTACCTAACGTGAACACCGGGGAGCTGTTTTTT. It translates to CASSRLPNVNTGELFF. The V gene is TRBV7-9, the J gene TRBJ2-2; unclear D gene. CDR1 is SEHNR, CDR2 FQNEAQ, per germline (reference sequence). The V end lost 6 bases, the J end lost 1 base, and 15 bases lay between the germline ends. The CDR3 has 16 residues.

In this sample, this clonotype turned up a few times. This sequence joins TRBV5-1 and TRBJ2-7; 9 nucleotides align to TRBD1. This CDR3 has 13 residues. Trimming took 3 bases from V and 7 from J; bases not matched to a gene: 5. From germline, CDR1 is SGHRS and CDR2 YFSETQ. The DNA of the CDR3 is TGCGCCAGCAGCTCGCTGACAGGGGGAGAGCAGTACGTC. Its protein is CASSSLTGGEQYV.

This clonotype turned up a few times. The chain has TRBV11-2 and TRBJ2-1; 9 nucleotides agree with TRBD2. CDR1 and CDR2 (germline): SGHAT, FQNNGV. The CDR3 contains 16 residues. The V and J ends lost 1 base and 4 bases, in that order; junction bases with no gene match: 5. The DNA of the CDR3 is TGTGCCAGCAGCTTAGGCCCGGGACTAGCTTACAATGAGCAGTTCTTC. Its translation is CASSLGPGLAYNEQFF.

This clonotype appeared many times. The chain has TRBV27 and TRBJ2-2, with 11 positions matching TRBD1. The V gene end was trimmed by 2 bases and the J gene end by 5 bases; junction bases not matched to a gene: 1. From germline, CDR1 is MNHEY and CDR2 SMNVEV (reference sequence). This CDR3 spans 15 amino acids. CDR3 coding DNA: TGTGCCAGCAGTTTAGGGACAGGGGGAACCGGGGAGCTGTTTTTT. The encoded protein is CASSLGTGGTGELFF.

This clonotype was seen a few times. The gene calls are TRBV30 and TRBJ2-2; 10 positions agree with TRBD1. V gave up 2 bases and J gave up 8 bases; unmatched junction bases: 8. This CDR3 region has 15 residues. Germline V gene data show CDR1 as GTSNPN and CDR2 as SVGIG (reference sequence). Here the CDR3 reads CAWSLPGQGSGELFF. The CDR3 nucleotides read TGTGCCTGGAGTTTACCGGGACAGGGGTCTGGGGAGCTGTTTTTT.

The table lists this clonotype with a few counts. J is TRBJ2-6 and V is TRBV29-1; D is unresolved. CDR1 SQVTM and CDR2 ANQGSEA come from the germline V gene. Trimming cost V 1 base and J 0 bases, with 4 bases left between them. The CDR3 has 14 amino acids. The DNA for the CDR3 is TGCAGCGTTGAAGTGGGCTCTGGGGCCAACGTCCTGACTTTC. It codes for CSVEVGSGANVLTF.

This clonotype was counted only a few times. The V and J genes are TRBV6-1 and TRBJ2-1; TRBD2 matches at 8 bases. Per germline, CDR1 MNHNS and CDR2 SASEGT. The V segment lost 3 bases and the J segment 3 bases; nucleotides outside the gene matches: 4. CDR3 length: 15 amino acids. CDR3 protein: CASSDGTSFYNEQFF. The CDR3 DNA is TGTGCCAGCAGTGACGGGACTAGTTTCTACAATGAGCAGTTCTTC.

The gene calls are TRBV15 and TRBJ2-2, with TRBD2 as a possible D gene (6 bases). Germline V gene sequence: CDR1 LNHNV, CDR2 YYDKDF (reference sequence). The length of the CDR3 is 16 residues. Trimming removed 7 bases at V and 0 bases at J, with 15 bases between. CDR3 region: CATTRKEGSNTGELFF. For the CDR3, the DNA is TGTGCCACCACCAGGAAGGAGGGCTCGAACACCGGGGAGCTGTTTTTT.

The sample holds a few counts of this clonotype. V is TRBV19 and J is TRBJ2-7; TRBD2 agrees at 8 bases. Germline V gene sequence: CDR1 LNHDA, CDR2 SQIVND (reference sequence). This CDR3 is 15 amino acids long. J gave up 2 bases and V 1 base, and 4 bases lay outside the gene matches. CDR3 nucleotide sequence: TGTGCCAGTAGTATAGTCGCGGGGGGCCCCTACGAGCAGTACTTC. Amino acids: CASSIVAGGPYEQYF.

The V and J genes are TRBV5-1 and TRBJ2-7; a weak D match, TRBD1 (5 bases). Germline V gene sequence: CDR1 SGHRS, CDR2 YFSETQ. V was pared by 3 bases and J by 5 bases, with 12 bases between. This CDR3 region has 13 residues. CDR3 bases: TGCGCCAGCAGCTCAGCAGGGCCCCACGAGCAGTACTTC. Its translation: CASSSAGPHEQYF.

This clonotype came up a few times. J is TRBJ2-1 and V is TRBV12-3 or TRBV12-4; 9 bases align to TRBD2. This CDR3 is built from 14 residues. With V trimmed by 8 bases and J by 3 bases, 5 bases remained unmatched. The CDR3 bases are TGTGCCAGCTCTAGCGGGGACATCTACAATGAGCAGTTCTTC. Amino acids: CASSSGDIYNEQFF.

This clonotype showed up just a few times. The genes are TRBV5-4 and TRBJ2-3; 8 positions agree with TRBD2. The ends lost 4 bases at V and 2 bases at J; junction bases unmatched: 12. Germline values: CDR1 SGHNT, CDR2 YYREEE (reference sequence). This CDR3 is built from 17 residues. The CDR3 DNA sequence: TGTGCCAGCAGCGGATACTTGACTAGCGAGGTCACAGATACGCAGTATTTT. It encodes CASSGYLTSEVTDTQYF.

The chain joins TRBV12-3 or TRBV12-4 to TRBJ2-7, with D perhaps matching TRBD1 (5 bases). V was clipped by 8 bases and J by 0 bases, with 11 bases between them. The CDR3 extends over 13 amino acids. The CDR3 sequence: CASADSYSYEQYF. The CDR3 DNA is TGTGCCAGCGCAGACAGTTACTCCTACGAGCAGTACTTC.

The V gene is TRBV2, the J gene TRBJ1-2, with 7 bases matching TRBD1. Germline CDR1 reads SNHLY; CDR2 reads FYNNEI. V lost 5 bases to trimming and J lost 0 bases; unmatched junction nucleotides: 6. The CDR3 is made up of 15 amino acids. The CDR3 is CASSRRQGTNYGYTF. CDR3 nucleotides: TGTGCCAGCAGTCGCCGACAGGGAACTAACTATGGCTACACCTTC.

The rearrangement links TRBV9 to TRBJ2-2; D possibly corresponds to TRBD2 (5 bases). V shed 0 bases and J shed 5 bases, with 5 bases lying between them. The CDR3 length is 13 residues. Germline CDR1 SGDLS, CDR2 YYNGEE. The CDR3 loop reads CASSVGGTGELFF. For the CDR3, the DNA is TGTGCCAGCAGCGTAGGAGGGACCGGGGAGCTGTTTTTT.

This clonotype was observed a handful of times. The chain joins TRBV4-2 to TRBJ1-5; D not certain. Trimming removed 0 bases from V and 3 bases from J, with 9 bases in between. This CDR3 contains 15 residues. The germline CDR1 and CDR2 sequences are LGHNA and YNFKEQ. CDR3 nucleotides: TGTGCCAGCAGCCAAGACGCGGCAGTCAATCAGCCCCAGCATTTT. This sequence encodes CASSQDAAVNQPQHF.

The chain combines TRBV4-1 with TRBJ2-5; 8 bases match TRBD1. V shed 4 bases, J shed 7 bases, and the junction held 11 bases outside the gene matches. The CDR3 covers 15 residues. CDR1 and CDR2 (germline): MGHRA, YSYEKL. CDR3: CASSPGQGSYGTQYF. As DNA, the CDR3 is TGCGCCAGCAGCCCAGGACAGGGATCTTACGGGACCCAGTACTTC.

This clonotype was picked up a small number of times. The CDR3 here is CASSRIAGEAKNIQYF. Written as DNA, the CDR3 is TGCGCCAGCAGCCGAATAGCGGGGGAGGCCAAAAACATTCAGTACTTC. The genes are TRBV4-1 and TRBJ2-4; TRBD2 agrees at 9 bases. V shed 4 bases and J 1 base; nucleotides not matched to a gene: 5. The length of the CDR3 is 16 residues. The germline CDR1 and CDR2 sequences are MGHRA and YSYEKL.

This chain connects TRBV2 to TRBJ2-5, with 13 nucleotides matching TRBD2. Trimming at V came to 4 bases and at J to 5 bases, leaving 13 bases not matched to a gene. The CDR3 extends over 18 amino acids. Germline V CDR1 and CDR2: SNHLY, FYNNEI. DNA for the CDR3: TGTGCCAGCAGTGGACGACAATGGACTAGCGGGGGATCGGAGACCCAGTACTTC. It yields the protein CASSGRQWTSGGSETQYF. The variable domain in full, with the rest retrieved from reference TRBV2 and TRBJ2-5, is EPEVTQTPSHQVTQMGQEVILRCVPISNHLYFYWYRQILGQKVEFLVSFYNNEISEKSEIFDDQFSVERPDGSNFTLKIRSTKLEDSAMYFCASSGRQWTSGGSETQYFGPGTRLLVL.

This clonotype was found a few times. The rearrangement links TRBV6-1 to TRBJ1-6, with D hard to call. The V end lost 1 base, the J end lost 5 bases, and 21 bases lay between the germline ends. The CDR3 totals 19 residues. Germline V gene sequence: CDR1 MNHNS, CDR2 SASEGT. This CDR3 is CASSEGYPPRDIDNSPLHF. The CDR3 DNA is TGTGCCAGCAGTGAAGGGTATCCCCCTCGGGATATCGATAATTCACCCCTCCACTTT.

The V call is TRBV11-2, the J call TRBJ1-2, with D perhaps TRBD1 (5 bases). Trimming cost V 5 bases and J 4 bases, with 20 bases left between them. This CDR3 has 16 amino acids. Germline lookup yields CDR1 SGHAT and CDR2 FQNNGV. CDR3 sequence reads: CASSILPAGGGYGYTF. CDR3 bases: TGTGCCAGCAGCATCCTACCCGCGGGTGGGGGCTATGGCTACACCTTC.

This chain joins TRBV12-3 or TRBV12-4 and TRBJ1-2; D not certain. This CDR3 is built from 14 residues. Trimming removed 6 bases at V and 0 bases at J, with 11 bases between. The CDR3 DNA reads as TGTGCCAGCAGCCCACGCCCCGCTAACTATGGCTACACCTTC. Translating gives CASSPRPANYGYTF.

The sample holds many counts of this clonotype. The chain has TRBV7-6 and TRBJ2-7, with a weak D call TRBD1 (6 bases). V shed 9 bases and J shed 8 bases, with 14 bases lying between them. CDR1 and CDR2 from the germline V gene are SGHVS and FNYEAQ. The CDR3 is made up of 11 amino acids. CDR3: CASRSGHQQYF. The CDR3 DNA reads as TGTGCCAGTCGATCGGGACACCAGCAGTACTTC.

The V and J genes are TRBV20-1 and TRBJ1-5; TRBD1 aligns across 7 bases. In germline, CDR1 is DFQATT, CDR2 SNEGSKA (reference sequence). This CDR3 spans 12 amino acids. The V segment lost 5 bases and the J segment 7 bases; nucleotides outside the gene matches: 5. The CDR3 reads CSARQGEQPQHF. CDR3 nucleotide sequence: TGCAGTGCTCGACAGGGAGAACAGCCCCAGCATTTT.

Ten or more counts support this clonotype. The chain uses TRBV29-1 and TRBJ2-1; no clear D gene. Germline V gives CDR1 SQVTM, CDR2 ANQGSEA. The CDR3 is made up of 12 amino acids. The ends were cut back, 4 bases at V and 7 bases at J, with 11 bases in the middle. The CDR3 reads CSVGWFGNEQFF. The CDR3 bases are TGCAGCGTTGGTTGGTTTGGGAATGAGCAGTTCTTC.

Ten or more counts support this clonotype. The rearrangement joins TRBV12-3 or TRBV12-4 to TRBJ1-2; D unclear. The V gene lost 6 bases and the J gene lost 8 bases, with 10 bases spanning the gap. CDR3 length: 11 amino acids. CDR3 residues: CASSSLLGYTF. The DNA of the CDR3 is TGTGCCAGCAGCTCACTGCTAGGCTACACCTTC.

The chain links TRBV7-9 to TRBJ1-3; no clear D. The CDR3 totals 13 residues. Germline lookup yields CDR1 SEHNR and CDR2 FQNEAQ (reference sequence). Trimming stripped 6 bases from V and 6 bases from J, with 12 bases between. This chain's CDR3 is CASRHIPSNTIYF. The CDR3 DNA reads TGTGCCAGCAGGCACATTCCTTCAAACACCATATATTTT.

The chain couples TRBV5-1 to TRBJ1-4, with 10 bases aligning to TRBD1. The CDR3 totals 14 residues. With V trimmed by 6 bases and J by 10 bases, 9 bases remained unmatched. Germline lookup yields CDR1 SGHRS and CDR2 YFSETQ. The CDR3 protein is CASTSGTGAGKLFF. In nucleotides, the CDR3 is TGCGCCAGCACTTCCGGGACAGGGGCTGGAAAACTGTTTTTT.

Only a few counts were recorded for this clonotype. V is TRBV11-2 and J is TRBJ2-1, with 8 nucleotides matching TRBD1. Germline lookup yields CDR1 SGHAT and CDR2 FQNNGV. The ends lost 6 bases at V and 4 bases at J; junction bases unmatched: 11. The CDR3 totals 16 residues. This chain's CDR3 is CASSRVWTGYYNEQFF. CDR3 nucleotides: TGTGCCAGCAGTCGTGTGTGGACAGGGTATTACAATGAGCAGTTCTTC.

The gene calls are TRBV7-3 and TRBJ2-7; possibly TRBD1 for D (6 bases). Trimming took off 5 bases at V and 5 bases at J, with 13 bases between the two ends. CDR3 size: 13 residues. In germline, CDR1 is SGHTA, CDR2 FQGTGA. The chain's CDR3 is CASSPNGGHEQYF. In DNA, the CDR3 is TGTGCCAGCAGCCCCAATGGGGGCCACGAGCAGTACTTC.

There are a few counts of this clonotype. The genes are TRBV6-5 and TRBJ2-5; a weak D match, TRBD1 (6 bases). Trimming pared 2 bases from V and 6 bases from J, leaving 16 bases between. CDR3 length: 15 residues. Germline values: CDR1 MNHEY, CDR2 SVGAGI. CDR3 nucleotide sequence: TGTGCCAGCAGTTACACCCGGACGTGGGGGCAGACCCAGTACTTC. Translation gives CASSYTRTWGQTQYF.